The T cell receptor (beta chain) under discussion was sequenced for a study of blood T cell repertoires in COVID-19. The J segment lost 4 bases and the V segment lost 5 bases, leaving 3 bases of the junction unmatched. CDR1 SGHTA and CDR2 FQGNSA come from the germline V gene. CDR3 size: 13 residues. Generated by immunoSEQ multiplex PCR, the TCRdb table keeps only in-frame clones and is missing some. The top ten hold roughly 0.8% of the sample, which has 200,000 to 300,000 clones, about 93% seen once. Sequencing input: peripheral blood. The V gene is TRBV7-2, the J gene TRBJ1-1, with TRBD1 identical over 8 bases. This clonotype was obtained from a man aged 30 to 39 with COVID-19, enrolled during active disease. The CDR3 DNA sequence: TGTGCCAGCAGCGCTACAGGGGGCACTGAAGCTTTCTTT. This translates into CASSATGGTEAFF.